This T cell receptor beta chain was profiled in a study of identical twins. Overall study results and limits: Models came in too low on out-of-frame TCR alpha sharing in monozygotic twins. Analyses based on zero insertions could be partly confounded by invariant MAIT and iNKT cells.

This CDR3 contains 12 residues. CDR1 and CDR2 from the germline V gene are MDHEN and SYDVKM. Trimming left V 3 bases short and J 8 bases short, with 8 bases between. Via MiXCR, TCRdb re-called the 5' RACE reads, giving one row per CDR3 protein. This table has about 280,000 distinct CDR3 sequences, 6.5% to 9.5% appearing once. This clonotype has a count of ten or more. Its antigen is not identified. The data also belong to a second study, concerning yellow fever vaccine responses in identical twins.

The J gene is TRBJ2-1, the V gene TRBV28; D gene uncertain. The sequence derives from a woman aged 18-29 years in good health. The source material was memory (CD45RO+) T cells sorted from blood. The CDR3, as DNA: TGTGCCAGCAGTTTTTCTAGGCATGAGCAGTTCTTC. This translates into CASSFSRHEQFF. Complete variable domain (other parts from reference TRBV28 and TRBJ2-1): DVKVTQSSRYLVKRTGEKVFLECVQDMDHENMFWYRQDPGLGLRLIYFSYDVKMKEKGDIPEGYSVSREKKERFSLILESASTNQTSMYLCASSFSRHEQFFGPGTRLTVL.